This entry is about one TCR beta chain. Its antigen is not known. Using immunoSEQ multiplex PCR, the repertoire was profiled, and TCRdb retains in-frame clones only, with some absent. The table lists 42,000 or so clones, about 90% of them singletons. A marrow graft followed busulfan-fludarabine conditioning, with cyclophosphamide on days +3 and +4. The germline gives CDR1 LGHNA, CDR2 YNFKEQ. The V gene lost 0 bases and the J gene lost 1 base, with 14 bases spanning the gap. CDR3 length equals 17 residues. The sample is drawn from a study of T cells after posttransplantation cyclophosphamide. Overall study results and limits: TRB overlap between skin or GI tissue T cells and blood was limited. Later post-transplant blood repertoires were often dominated by donor CD8+ memory clones. Recipient CMV seropositivity and CMV reactivation strongly tracked TRB clonality.

The chain recombines TRBV4-2 with TRBJ2-3; D is ambiguous. This receptor was identified in a male patient over 55 who received an allogeneic stem cell transplant from a related donor and was CMV-positive. A subset of T cells may come from the graft donor. Sample: PBMCs, taken just over 60 days after allogeneic stem cell transplant with posttransplant cyclophosphamide. CDR3 residues: CASSQDAEAPGTDTQYF. In nucleotides, the CDR3 is TGTGCCAGCAGCCAAGATGCAGAAGCGCCTGGCACAGATACGCAGTATTTT.